The entry below describes one TCR beta chain. The antigen is undetermined. cDNA serving as the sequencing template came from extracted, reverse transcribed RNA. Method: immunoSEQ multiplex PCR; TCRdb's copy keeps in-frame clones and lacks some. The data show over 100,000 clones, with about 47% seen just once and under 20% held by the top ten. CDR3 length: 12 residues. Germline lookup yields CDR1 GTSNPN and CDR2 SVGIG (reference sequence). V gave up 4 bases and J gave up 0 bases, with 6 bases separating them. The entry originates in a study of CD8+ T cells in alopecia areata. Broader study findings: Patients displayed less clarity in TCR sharing than mice, a finding possibly related to HLA.

The sequence was collected from a human donor with alopecia areata. The specimen comprised CD8+ T cells sorted from blood, sampled at week 0. This chain uses TRBV30 with TRBJ1-1; TRBD1 is a possible D gene (5 bases). CDR3 DNA: TGTGCCTGGAAAGGGGTGAACACTGAAGCTTTCTTT. Translating it yields CAWKGVNTEAFF. The full variable domain, rest sourced from reference TRBV30 and TRBJ1-1, is SQTIHQWPATLVQPVGSPLSLECTVEGTSNPNLYWYRQAAGRGLQLLFYSVGIGQISSEVPQNLSASRPQDRQFILSSKKLLLSDSGFYLCAWKGVNTEAFFGQGTRLTVV.